The clone carrying this T cell receptor (beta chain) has a handful of counts. Its antigen is unidentified. This record belongs to a study of identical twins. Study-level findings and limits: When twins shared out-of-frame alpha sequences, those sequences had excess low generation probability.

The CDR3 length is 15 residues. The germline CDR1 and CDR2 sequences are MGHRA and YSYEKL. V gave up 4 bases and J gave up 6 bases; unmatched junction bases: 8. A universal primer site was added by template switching, and unique molecular identifiers were carried by the cDNA. A single record per CDR3 protein comes from TCRdb applying MiXCR to the 5' RACE reads. Among about 810,000 distinct CDR3 sequences listed, over 9% were seen once. The same data also contributed to another study, on yellow fever vaccine responses in identical twins.

Sample: PBMCs. The genes are TRBV4-1 and TRBJ1-4, with 7 bases aligning to TRBD1. The TCR was taken from a woman aged 18-29 years in good health. In nucleotides, the CDR3 is TGCGCCAGCAGCCGACCCGACAGGGATGATGAAAAACTGTTTTTT. Translation: CASSRPDRDDEKLFF.